This TCR beta chain was captured in a study of cytomegalovirus exposure and HLA in healthy donors. The study's findings and limits: Reported performance of the classifier showed diagnosis of cytomegalovirus status with high specificity and sensitivity. Donors were assumed by presence/absence analyses to have roughly uniform sequencing depth.

V dropped 3 bases and J dropped 5 bases, with 13 bases sitting between them. The CDR3 runs to 15 residues. The germline CDR1 and CDR2 sequences are SGHTA and FQGTGA. The PCR had 60 Vbeta and 13 Jbeta primers. Assay: immunoSEQ multiplex PCR; the TCRdb copy retains only in-frame clones and omits some. The sample carries 100,000 to 150,000 clones, approximately 80% recorded once. Those who donated were healthy bone marrow donors. With respect to this clone: Its antigen is as yet unknown.

This receptor was identified in a male donor in good health and CMV-seropositive. Sequenced sample: PBMCs. This chain joins TRBV7-3 and TRBJ1-4; D gene unclear. CDR3 sequence reads: CASSFPRRRNEKLFF. CDR3 bases: TGTGCCAGCAGCTTCCCCCGGCGCAGGAATGAAAAACTGTTTTTT.